The 25 T cell receptor beta chains below were found in one sample sequenced in a study of blood T cell repertoires in COVID-19. Produced via immunoSEQ multiplex PCR; TCRdb's table is partial and in-frame only. The table records about 160,000 clones, approximately 84% of them present only once. The sequenced sample consisted of peripheral blood. Receptor source: a woman aged 55-75 years with COVID-19, enrolled during active disease.

The chain combines TRBV15 with TRBJ1-4, with 8 bases aligning to TRBD1. V was clipped by 3 bases and J by 5 bases; unmatched bases: 5. This CDR3 contains 15 residues. Germline-derived CDR1 and CDR2 are LNHNV and YYDKDF (reference sequence). The CDR3 sequence: CATSRAGTGNEKLFF. The CDR3 nucleotides are TGTGCCACCAGCAGGGCCGGGACAGGCAATGAAAAACTGTTTTTT.

This clone was seen only once. The J gene is TRBJ2-1, the V gene TRBV12-5; TRBD2 aligns across 7 bases. CDR1 and CDR2 (germline): LGHNT, FRNRAP. Trimming took 0 bases from V and 9 from J; bases not matched to a gene: 8. The CDR3 spans 15 residues. The CDR3 DNA is TGTGCTAGTGGTTTGGTGACGGGAGGCCAGGGTGAGCAGTTCTTC. The encoded protein is CASGLVTGGQGEQFF.

There are a few counts of this clone. The V call is TRBV2, the J call TRBJ1-1; 8 bases are shared with TRBD1. The CDR3 sequence is 13 residues long. The ends lost 6 bases at V and 4 bases at J; junction bases unmatched: 4. Germline assignment: CDR1 SNHLY and CDR2 FYNNEI. CDR3 DNA: TGTGCCAGCAGAGGACAGGGATCCACTGAAGCTTTCTTT. This gives the protein CASRGQGSTEAFF.

This clone was counted between two and nine times. The J gene is TRBJ1-5, the V gene TRBV7-9, with D maybe TRBD1 (5 bases). CDR3 length: 17 residues. The germline CDR1 and CDR2 sequences are SEHNR and FQNEAQ (reference sequence). V was clipped by 1 base and J by 1 base, with 14 bases between them. The CDR3 loop is CASSLVTHQGSNQPQHF. The DNA for the CDR3 is TGTGCCAGCAGCTTAGTAACTCACCAGGGAAGCAATCAGCCCCAGCATTTT.

V usage is TRBV4-2 and J usage is TRBJ1-3, with a weak D call TRBD1 (6 bases). This CDR3 has 15 amino acids. Germline assignment: CDR1 LGHNA and CDR2 YNFKEQ. V lost 2 bases and J 4 bases, leaving 12 bases between the germline ends. The CDR3 sequence is CASSQQGSSGNTIYF. The CDR3 bases are TGTGCCAGCAGCCAACAGGGGTCGTCCGGAAACACCATATATTTT.

The J gene is TRBJ2-1, the V gene TRBV6-5, with 8 bases lining up with TRBD1. Germline values: CDR1 MNHEY, CDR2 SVGAGI. CDR3 size: 15 residues. With V trimmed by 6 bases and J by 0 bases, 4 bases remained unmatched. CDR3 in DNA: TGTGCCAGCAGCCCCGGACAGGGCTCCTACAATGAGCAGTTCTTC. Encoded protein: CASSPGQGSYNEQFF.

The chain carries TRBV18 and TRBJ2-1; 9 bases are shared with TRBD2. The CDR3 has 17 residues. The germline CDR1 and CDR2 sequences are KGHSH and LQKENI. Unmatched junction bases numbered 10, after V lost 1 base and J lost 6 bases. CDR3 region: CASSPRTSAGTFNEQFF. The DNA for the CDR3 is TGTGCCAGCTCACCACGGACTAGCGCGGGAACCTTCAATGAGCAGTTCTTC.

The chain uses TRBV3-1 (or the pseudogene TRBV3-2) and TRBJ1-2, with no clear D. The CDR3 has 12 amino acids. Germline CDR1 is LGHDT and CDR2 is YNNKEL (reference sequence). V lost 6 bases and J 4 bases, leaving 9 bases between the germline ends. The CDR3 reads CASRNTSYGYTF. In DNA, the CDR3 is TGTGCCAGCAGGAATACAAGCTATGGCTACACCTTC.

The rearrangement joins TRBV29-1 to TRBJ1-2; 7 bases agree with TRBD1. There are 14 residues in the CDR3. CDR1 SQVTM and CDR2 ANQGSEA come from the germline V gene. The ends lost 6 bases at V and 5 bases at J; junction bases unmatched: 12. The CDR3 nucleotides read TGCAGCGTCGGAGACAGGGCGGGGGGTTATGGCTACACCTTC. Its protein product is CSVGDRAGGYGYTF.

The chain is built from TRBV6-5 and TRBJ2-6, with 7 bases lining up with TRBD1. V was pared by 6 bases and J by 0 bases, with 2 bases of the junction left unmatched. The CDR3 contains 15 residues. Germline assignment: CDR1 MNHEY and CDR2 SVGAGI. The CDR3 DNA sequence: TGTGCCAGCAGGAGACAGGGCTCTGGGGCCAACGTCCTGACTTTC. Amino acid sequence: CASRRQGSGANVLTF.

The chain recombines TRBV3-1 (or the pseudogene TRBV3-2) with TRBJ1-1; the D is unclear. Trimming took off 5 bases at V and 7 bases at J, with 11 bases between the two ends. Germline V gives CDR1 LGHDT, CDR2 YNNKEL (reference sequence). This CDR3 has 12 amino acids. CDR3: CASSYRRFEAFF. DNA for the CDR3: TGTGCCAGCAGCTACAGACGGTTTGAAGCTTTCTTT.

The rearrangement uses TRBV4-1 and TRBJ1-5, with 8 bases identical to TRBD1. The trim removed 1 base at V and 5 bases at J, leaving 4 bases unmatched. Germline V gene lookup returns CDR1 MGHRA and CDR2 YSYEKL. This CDR3 contains 15 residues. The CDR3 DNA reads TGCGCCAGCAGCCAAGTGGACAGGGCGCATCAGCCCCAGCATTTT. It codes for CASSQVDRAHQPQHF.

This chain connects TRBV10-2 to TRBJ2-7, with D tentatively TRBD2 (7 bases). Trimming took 3 bases from V and 8 from J, leaving 20 bases between them. This CDR3 has 15 residues. Germline V CDR1 and CDR2: WSHSY, SAAADI. CDR3 DNA: TGCGCCAGCAGTGAAAATTGGGAGGGGGGGGGAAAGCAGTACGTC. Residues: CASSENWEGGGKQYV.

The CDR3 loop is CASSFPPTGWAEAFF. The CDR3 nucleotides are TGTGCCAGCAGCTTTCCCCCGACAGGCTGGGCTGAAGCTTTCTTT. The chain uses TRBV7-2 and TRBJ1-1, with a tentative D call TRBD1 (6 bases). The CDR3 length is 15 residues. V was cut by 3 bases and J by 6 bases, with 17 bases left in between. Germline CDR1 is SGHTA and CDR2 is FQGNSA.

The chain uses TRBV3-1 (or the pseudogene TRBV3-2) and TRBJ2-1; no clear D. V was shortened by 4 bases and J by 7 bases, with 8 bases between the two germline ends. This CDR3 spans 12 amino acids. Germline V gene sequence: CDR1 LGHDT, CDR2 YNNKEL (reference sequence). The DNA for the CDR3 is TGTGCCAGCAGCCGCCAGGCTAATGAGCAGTTCTTC. Residues: CASSRQANEQFF.

This chain links TRBV5-1 with TRBJ1-1, with TRBD1 as a possible D gene (6 bases). CDR1 and CDR2 from the germline V gene are SGHRS and YFSETQ. CDR3 length: 13 amino acids. Trimming stripped 7 bases from V and 0 bases from J, with 10 bases between. The CDR3 bases are TGCGCCAGCGGAAGGGGGATGAACACTGAAGCTTTCTTT. It is translated as CASGRGMNTEAFF. Full variable domain (rest looked up from reference TRBV5-1 and TRBJ1-1): KAGVTQTPRYLIKTRGQQVTLSCSPISGHRSVSWYQQTPGQGLQFLFEYFSETQRNKGNFPGRFSGRQFSNSRSEMNVSTLELGDSALYLCASGRGMNTEAFFGQGTRLTVV.

This chain joins TRBV19 and TRBJ2-5; no reliable D call. The V gene lost 0 bases and the J gene lost 5 bases, with 7 bases spanning the gap. CDR1 and CDR2 (germline): LNHDA, SQIVND (reference sequence). The CDR3 runs to 13 residues. This chain's CDR3 is CASSIEVGETQYF. For the CDR3, the DNA is TGTGCCAGTAGTATAGAAGTTGGCGAGACCCAGTACTTC.

The V gene is TRBV6-5, the J gene TRBJ1-6; TRBD1 matches at 8 bases. With 11 bases clipped from V and 9 bases from J, the junction kept 9 bases outside the gene matches. From germline, CDR1 is MNHEY and CDR2 SVGAGI. CDR3 length: 13 amino acids. The CDR3, as DNA: TGTGCCGTCCTCAGGGGGCCGGTTTCACCCCTCCACTTT. This codes for CAVLRGPVSPLHF.

The chain joins TRBV10-3 to TRBJ1-1; maybe TRBD1 (5 bases). CDR3 size: 15 residues. Germline lookup yields CDR1 ENHRY and CDR2 SYGVKD. Trimming left V 0 bases short and J 1 base short, with 9 bases between. The CDR3 spells CAISESGRKNTEAFF. The CDR3 DNA reads as TGTGCCATCAGTGAGTCGGGGCGGAAGAACACTGAAGCTTTCTTT.

V is TRBV5-1 and J is TRBJ2-3, with TRBD1 matching 8 bases. The junction had 4 bases not matched to a gene; V was cut back by 4 bases and J by 0 bases. This CDR3 spans 15 amino acids. Germline CDR1 reads SGHRS; CDR2 reads YFSETQ. This chain's CDR3 is CASSVQGGSTDTQYF. The CDR3 DNA reads TGCGCCAGCAGCGTACAGGGGGGAAGCACAGATACGCAGTATTTT.

The chain combines TRBV6-6 with TRBJ1-5; D perhaps matches TRBD1 (5 bases). The germline V and J ends were trimmed by 7 bases and 6 bases, with 19 bases remaining between them. CDR3 size: 15 residues. CDR1 and CDR2 (germline): MNHNY, SVGAGI (reference sequence). The CDR3 spells CASKRGRDGGQPQHF. The CDR3 DNA reads TGTGCCAGCAAACGAGGGCGGGACGGTGGTCAGCCCCAGCATTTT.

This rearrangement joins TRBV2 to TRBJ1-3, with TRBD1 identical over 7 bases. Germline V gene sequence: CDR1 SNHLY, CDR2 FYNNEI. The CDR3 runs 15 residues. With 7 bases clipped from V and 0 bases from J, the junction kept 6 bases outside the gene matches. The CDR3 reads CASTRQGTSGNTIYF. In DNA, the CDR3 is TGTGCCAGCACTCGACAGGGAACCTCTGGAAACACCATATATTTT.

The chain joins TRBV19 to TRBJ1-1; no firm D call. Germline V gene lookup returns CDR1 LNHDA and CDR2 SQIVND (reference sequence). V was trimmed by 5 bases and J by 2 bases, leaving 12 bases between them. The CDR3 runs to 14 residues. The CDR3 spells CASSYFTANTEAFF. The CDR3 nucleotides read TGTGCCAGTAGTTATTTTACAGCTAACACTGAAGCTTTCTTT.

The chain couples TRBV29-1 to TRBJ2-7, with a weak D call TRBD2 (5 bases). V was cut by 0 bases and J by 12 bases, with 12 bases left in between. The CDR3 is made up of 11 amino acids. Germline V gives CDR1 SQVTM, CDR2 ANQGSEA. The CDR3 DNA reads as TGCAGCGTTGAAGACGGAGGTTATGGGTACGTC. This translates into CSVEDGGYGYV.

The gene calls are TRBV4-2 and TRBJ2-3, with 16 bases fitting TRBD2. With V trimmed by 5 bases and J by 5 bases, 4 bases remained unmatched. Germline CDR1 and CDR2: LGHNA and YNFKEQ. CDR3 length: 16 residues. CDR3 protein: CASSAGLAGGQDTQYF. CDR3 DNA sequence: TGTGCCAGCAGCGCGGGACTAGCGGGGGGGCAAGATACGCAGTATTTT.